This TCR beta chain comes out of a study of T cell responses to AZD1222 COVID-19 vaccine (dated by TCRdb to about 2021). Regarding the complete study: Because spike-specific TCR depth and breadth did not differ between the two schedules, AZD1222 recipients who got a second dose at roughly 4 weeks were pooled with those who got a second dose at roughly 12 weeks. A total of over 230 trial participants underwent TCR sequencing, of whom about 200 received two doses of AZD1222 and around 26 received two doses of the MenACWY control vaccine. Trial participants were enrolled by age into 18-55, 56-69 and 70-plus year subgroups, with roughly 150, 30 and 60 TCR-sequenced participants respectively.

This specimen's time point label, per the study, means: baseline before first vaccination. The vaccinee samples were drawn from two UK trials, COV001 and COV002, one of which was a single-blind randomized controlled phase 2/3 trial testing AZD1222 (ChAdOx1 nCoV-19) in healthy adults. For TCRbeta chain sequencing, PBMC samples were collected from trial participants at day 0 and at day 28 after the second dose. The CDR3 regions of human TCRbeta chains were analyzed by immunosequencing. For the original study's pipeline: TCRs in the repertoires were compared against a reference library of SARS-CoV-2-specific TCRs that had been generated with the MIRA antigen-specificity platform. Breadth was defined as the fraction of unique TCRs that were SARS-CoV-2-associated, and depth was defined as the fraction of total T cells that were SARS-CoV-2-associated. Using the MIRA data, every spike-specific TCR was mapped to the spike region that the TCR reacted to and assigned to either a CD4 or a CD8 class. Log10-transformed breadth and depth values were compared by one-way ANOVA with Sidak's multiple comparisons tests. Drawn from immuneACCESS, this table holds only the in-frame rearrangements with V and J called that TCRdb kept. Clones are partly lost; checked studies trace under half to an unresolved V gene and leave the rest unexplained. The V and J calls and the clone size are those of that table, but D and trimming were determined from the DNA. Counted in this sample were 110,000 to 150,000 clones; 85% to 90% of them appeared once. The top ten constitute under 2% of the sample.

The germline V gene specifies MDHEN as CDR1 and SYDVKM as CDR2. V is cut by 9 bases and J by 5 bases, and the space between the germline ends is 17 bases. Measured from the cysteine to the phenylalanine, the CDR3 is 13 residues long. The entry retains the CDR3 DNA only, 39 bases that are in frame from base 1. What the authors observed across the whole study: Vaccine-associated CD4 TCRs spanned the whole spike protein, with dominant responses in regions 160-218 and 743-854. Because no day 14 peak-response samples were available, the repertoires could be characterized only after the peak T cell response. In the small 56-69-year group, the increase in depth fell short of significance, most likely because of low power. Participants were mostly white British, with more females than males. The authors suggested clonal diversity may have been underestimated. Conclusions about previously exposed vaccinees are limited, since just a handful of AZD1222 recipients were seropositive for SARS-CoV-2 at baseline. Nearly half of unique spike-specific TCRs reportedly recognized epitopes outside regions mutated in the B.1.351 and B.1.1.7 variants. A significant rise in spike-specific TCR breadth and depth was observed after two AZD1222 doses relative to day 0 and relative to MenACWY recipients.

A remark on this clone: It has no known antigen specificity. Base qualities are not recorded, but no much larger clone differs from it by a single base.

This receptor chain uses TRBV28 and TRBJ2-7; the D segment could be TRBD2, given 6 matching bases. The specimen was peripheral blood, collected on day 0 of AZD1222 vaccination. This clonotype originated in an adult in good health. The nucleotide sequence reads TGTGCCAGTGAGGTGGCAGGGAGGAACGAGCAGTACTTC. Translation gives CASEVAGRNEQYF.